This entry lists 32 T cell receptor beta chains sequenced from one sample in a study of post-analysis software for immune sequencing data. General observations from the study: There were a few TRBV segments more frequent in patients than controls, and TRBV5-6, TRBV5-1 and TRBV20-1 were among them.

These TCRs are of unknown antigen specificity. The library was made from cDNA and included unique molecular identifiers. TCRdb re-called the PCR reads through MiXCR, storing one row per CDR3 protein. In the table there are approximately 770,000 distinct CDR3 sequences, around 45% of which are singletons. Sequencing was done on a sample of blood. The receptors shown here come from a girl under 18 with multiple sclerosis.

The chain combines TRBV7-8 with TRBJ1-1; tentatively, D is TRBD1 (6 bases). V was shortened by 2 bases and J by 5 bases, with 18 bases between the two germline ends. This CDR3 region has 16 residues. The germline CDR1 and CDR2 sequences are SGHVS and FQNEAQ. The CDR3 DNA sequence: TGTGCCAGCAGCTTATCGCCAGGGGATCCGGATACTGAAGCTTTCTTT. Its protein is CASSLSPGDPDTEAFF.

A few counts support this clonotype. The chain has TRBV14 and TRBJ1-2; possible D gene TRBD1, 5 bases. The CDR3 is 13 amino acids. The germline gives CDR1 SGHDN, CDR2 FVKESK. Trimming cost V 1 base and J 4 bases, with 7 bases left between them. The CDR3 loop reads CASSQGGTYGYTF. The CDR3 DNA reads as TGTGCCAGCAGCCAAGGGGGGACCTATGGCTACACCTTC. Full variable domain (outside the CDR3, taken from reference TRBV14 and TRBJ1-2): EAGVTQFPSHSVIEKGQTVTLRCDPISGHDNLYWYRRVMGKEIKFLLHFVKESKQDESGMPNNRFLAERTGGTYSTLKVQPAELEDSGVYFCASSQGGTYGYTFGSGTRLTVV.

This clonotype was counted a few times. The chain recombines TRBV12-3 or TRBV12-4 with TRBJ2-1; 9 bases align to TRBD2. There are 14 residues in the CDR3. After removal of 7 bases from V and 8 bases from J, the junction contained 9 bases not matched to a gene. Here the CDR3 DNA reads TGTGCCAGCACCCCGATTAGCGGGAGCGATGAGCAGTTCTTC. This gives the protein CASTPISGSDEQFF.

In its sample, this clonotype was seen a few times. The chain is built from TRBV24-1 and TRBJ2-3, with 8 bases aligning to TRBD1. The V gene's germline CDR1 is KGHDR and CDR2 SFDVKD. The length of the CDR3 is 14 residues. Trimming took 5 bases from V and 3 from J; bases not matched to a gene: 3. The CDR3 DNA sequence: TGTGCCACCAGTGGACACAGGGGGACAGATACGCAGTATTTT. This gives the protein CATSGHRGTDTQYF.

This clonotype was counted once. The chain recombines TRBV6-5 with TRBJ2-2, with 7 bases matching TRBD2. The V gene end was trimmed by 4 bases and the J gene end by 7 bases; junction bases not matched to a gene: 3. This CDR3 contains 13 residues. The germline V gene encodes CDR1 MNHEY and CDR2 SVGAGI. CDR3 nucleotide sequence: TGTGCCAGCAGTTTTAGGACTAGCGGGGAGCTGTTTTTT. This codes for CASSFRTSGELFF.

J is TRBJ2-3 and V is TRBV12-3 or TRBV12-4; 8 positions agree with TRBD2. V was clipped by 3 bases and J by 2 bases; unmatched bases: 7. The CDR3 contains 16 residues. CDR3 protein: CASSFLAGPSTDTQYF. The CDR3 DNA reads TGTGCCAGCAGTTTTTTAGCGGGACCGTCCACAGATACGCAGTATTTT.

V usage is TRBV5-5 and J usage is TRBJ1-1, with a possible D match to TRBD1 (6 bases). The CDR3 contains 15 residues. V dropped 3 bases and J dropped 6 bases, with 18 bases sitting between them. Germline loops: CDR1 SGHKS, CDR2 YYEKEE (reference sequence). CDR3 in DNA: TGTGCCAGCAGCTGGGAAGGGGGTGGGCTCTCTGAAGCTTTCTTT. Its translation: CASSWEGGGLSEAFF.

DNA for the CDR3: TGTGCCAGCAGCCTGTACTGGACAAGAACTCTTTCTGGGGCCAACGTCCTGACTTTC. Residues: CASSLYWTRTLSGANVLTF. V usage is TRBV4-2 and J usage is TRBJ2-6, with D perhaps TRBD1 (5 bases). The germline V gene has CDR1 LGHNA and CDR2 YNFKEQ. Trimming took off 4 bases at V and 1 base at J, with 20 bases between the two ends. This CDR3 spans 19 amino acids.

J is TRBJ1-5 and V is TRBV12-3 or TRBV12-4; 8 positions agree with TRBD1. Trimming at V came to 6 bases and at J to 3 bases, leaving 7 bases not matched to a gene. The CDR3 totals 15 residues. Here the CDR3 reads CASSKDRGYNQPQHF. In DNA, the CDR3 is TGTGCCAGCAGCAAAGACAGGGGATACAATCAGCCCCAGCATTTT.

The CDR3 sequence is CASSQRQGGNYEQYF. The CDR3 nucleotides read TGTGCCAGCAGTCAACGACAGGGGGGCAACTACGAGCAGTACTTC. The chain links TRBV28 to TRBJ2-7; 9 bases line up with TRBD1. Germline CDR1 reads MDHEN; CDR2 reads SYDVKM. V gave up 5 bases and J gave up 3 bases; unmatched junction bases: 8. The CDR3 has 15 amino acids.

This clonotype was observed a few times. The chain couples TRBV11-2 to TRBJ2-7, with D possibly matching TRBD1 (5 bases). Deletions cut 5 bases from V and 2 bases from J, with 16 bases between. Germline V gives CDR1 SGHAT, CDR2 FQNNGV. The CDR3 contains 15 residues. The CDR3 DNA is TGTGCCAGCAGCGGTACAGGAGCCCTCCCCTACGAGCAGTACTTC. Amino acids: CASSGTGALPYEQYF.

The J gene is TRBJ2-1, the V gene TRBV7-8; 8 bases fit TRBD2. V was pared by 5 bases and J by 2 bases, with 17 bases of the junction left unmatched. Germline CDR1 and CDR2: SGHVS and FQNEAQ. The CDR3 runs to 19 residues. The CDR3 sequence is CASSHSGRRTSNAYNEQFF. CDR3 coding DNA: TGTGCCAGCAGCCACTCCGGGAGGCGGACTAGCAATGCCTACAATGAGCAGTTCTTC. Full variable domain (rest looked up from reference TRBV7-8 and TRBJ2-1): GAGVSQSPRYKVAKRGQDVALRCDPISGHVSLFWYQQALGQGPEFLTYFQNEAQLDKSGLPSDRFFAERPEGSVSTLKIQRTQQEDSAVYLCASSHSGRRTSNAYNEQFFGPGTRLTVL.

The J gene is TRBJ2-1, the V gene TRBV20-1, with no clear D. CDR1 and CDR2 (germline): DFQATT, SNEGSKA (reference sequence). V lost 1 base and J 1 base, leaving 11 bases between the germline ends. This CDR3 comprises 15 residues. The CDR3: CSARGAGFSYNEQFF. As DNA, the CDR3 is TGCAGTGCTAGAGGAGCTGGTTTTTCCTACAATGAGCAGTTCTTC.

There are a few counts of this clonotype. The V and J genes are TRBV18 and TRBJ2-7; D unclear. CDR3 length equals 12 residues. Germline V gene sequence: CDR1 KGHSH, CDR2 LQKENI. Trimming took off 4 bases at V and 5 bases at J, with 9 bases between the two ends. CDR3 loop: CASSRDSDEQYF. CDR3 coding DNA: TGTGCCAGCTCACGGGATTCGGACGAGCAGTACTTC.

The rearrangement joins TRBV12-3 or TRBV12-4 to TRBJ2-7; 8 bases map to TRBD1. The CDR3 runs to 16 residues. Trimming removed 6 bases from V and 2 bases from J; junction bases left unmatched: 12. The CDR3 region has the DNA TGTGCCAGCAGCTCTTCTACCCGGGACAGGCCCTACGAGCAGTACTTC. Translation: CASSSSTRDRPYEQYF.

This chain connects TRBV6-5 to TRBJ2-7; a possible D gene is TRBD2 (5 bases). The V gene's germline CDR1 is MNHEY and CDR2 SVGAGI. CDR3 length: 15 residues. Trimming removed 5 bases at V and 3 bases at J, with 17 bases between. CDR3 in amino acids: CASSHKRSGLYEQYF. CDR3 coding DNA: TGTGCCAGCAGTCACAAGCGGAGTGGCCTCTACGAGCAGTACTTC.

This chain links TRBV27 with TRBJ2-7; tentatively, D is TRBD1 (6 bases). Germline V gene data show CDR1 as MNHEY and CDR2 as SMNVEV (reference sequence). The CDR3 has 16 residues. The V and J ends lost 4 bases and 2 bases respectively, with 18 bases between them. The chain's CDR3 is CASSSQGNEGTYEQYF. The CDR3 bases are TGTGCCAGCAGTTCCCAGGGGAATGAAGGGACCTACGAGCAGTACTTC.

This clonotype was seen only a few times. The chain joins TRBV10-3 to TRBJ2-3; 7 bases are a match to TRBD2. Losses at the gene ends were 0 bases for V and 4 bases for J; bases not matched to a gene: 7. The V gene's germline CDR1 is ENHRY and CDR2 SYGVKD. The CDR3 is 16 amino acids. The CDR3 DNA reads as TGTGCCATCAGTGAGTCGACTAGCTTAAGTTCAGATACGCAGTATTTT. Its protein product is CAISESTSLSSDTQYF.

The chain links TRBV6-5 to TRBJ2-3; weak D call: TRBD1 (5 bases). The V end lost 0 bases, the J end lost 0 bases, and 19 bases lay between the germline ends. There are 19 residues in the CDR3. Germline assignment: CDR1 MNHEY and CDR2 SVGAGI. CDR3 nucleotides: TGTGCCAGCAGTTACTCGAGCTTTGGGGCAGTGGGCAGCACAGATACGCAGTATTTT. Translation: CASSYSSFGAVGSTDTQYF.

As to this clonotype: Its ends do not fully match the called genes, so a read error is possible. The CDR3 region is CASSLIGARDERFF. DNA for the CDR3: TGTGCCAGCAGTTTAATCGGGGCGCGGGATGAGCGGTTCTTC. The V gene is TRBV12-3 or TRBV12-4, the J gene TRBJ2-1; D perhaps matches TRBD2 (6 bases). The CDR3 runs 14 residues.

The gene calls are TRBV10-3 and TRBJ2-5; D is ambiguous. Trimming removed 3 bases from V and 0 bases from J, with 14 bases in between. This CDR3 contains 16 residues. In germline, CDR1 is ENHRY, CDR2 SYGVKD. CDR3 region: CAISDSPPEYQETQYF. The CDR3 bases are TGTGCCATCAGTGACTCCCCACCCGAGTACCAAGAGACCCAGTACTTC.

J is TRBJ2-4 and V is TRBV15; maybe TRBD2 (6 bases). The tail of the sequence fits TRBJ2-7 better, so the J call may be wrong. Germline lookup yields CDR1 LNHNV and CDR2 YYDKDF (reference sequence). CDR3 length equals 15 residues. CDR3 nucleotide sequence: TGTGCCACCAGCAGAGATCGGGCCGGGAGAGACGAGCAGTACTTC. It translates to CATSRDRAGRDEQYF.

The CDR3 loop reads CASSPRPGTGANVLTF. CDR3 in DNA: TGTGCCAGCAGTCCCCGTCCGGGGACTGGGGCCAACGTCCTGACTTTC. The chain has TRBV6-5 and TRBJ2-6; tentative D call: TRBD2 (5 bases). Germline V lookup: CDR1 MNHEY, CDR2 SVGAGI. The V end lost 5 bases, the J end lost 2 bases, and 13 bases lay between the germline ends. The CDR3 is made up of 16 amino acids.

This chain joins TRBV7-2 and TRBJ2-3, with D perhaps TRBD2 (6 bases). Trimming left V 5 bases short and J 2 bases short, with 11 bases between. The CDR3 runs 14 residues. Germline CDR1 is SGHTA and CDR2 is FQGNSA. CDR3 sequence: CASSRIAVTDTQYF. As DNA, the CDR3 is TGTGCCAGCAGCCGAATAGCGGTCACAGATACGCAGTATTTT.

The chain uses TRBV29-1 and TRBJ2-3, with D perhaps TRBD1 or TRBD2 (7 bases each). Looked up from germline, CDR1 is SQVTM and CDR2 is ANQGSEA. Trimming cost V 4 bases and J 6 bases, with 11 bases left between them. This CDR3 spans 12 amino acids. This chain's CDR3 is CSVGEGADTQYF. CDR3 coding DNA: TGCAGCGTTGGGGAGGGGGCTGATACGCAGTATTTT.

This clonotype was observed a few times. The chain combines TRBV12-3 or TRBV12-4 with TRBJ2-6; D might be TRBD1 (6 bases). This CDR3 is 14 amino acids long. V was cut by 10 bases and J by 1 base, with 11 bases left in between. The DNA for the CDR3 is TGTGCCACCAGGACAGTATCTGGGGCCAACGTCCTGACTTTC. Translation gives CATRTVSGANVLTF.

A few counts support this clonotype. The V and J genes are TRBV28 and TRBJ2-4, with D perhaps TRBD1 (6 bases). Near its end, the DNA agrees better with TRBJ2-7, so the J call may be wrong. CDR1 is MDHEN, CDR2 SYDVKM, per germline. The CDR3 covers 13 residues. The CDR3: CASSFRRGGEQYF. DNA of the CDR3: TGTGCCAGCAGTTTTCGTAGAGGGGGCGAGCAGTACTTC.

The chain combines TRBV25-1 with TRBJ1-2, with D unresolved. The CDR3 is made up of 16 amino acids. Trimming removed 1 base at V and 0 bases at J, with 12 bases between. Per the germline V gene, CDR1 is MGHDK and CDR2 is SYGVNS. CDR3 protein: CASSELRTGANYGYTF. CDR3 DNA: TGTGCCAGCAGTGAATTACGGACGGGAGCTAACTATGGCTACACCTTC.

This clonotype has just a few counts. V gene TRBV2 combines with J gene TRBJ2-6; D tentatively reads TRBD1 or TRBD2 (6 bases each). Germline loops: CDR1 SNHLY, CDR2 FYNNEI. This CDR3 contains 19 residues. Trimming cost V 2 bases and J 0 bases, with 17 bases left between them. The CDR3 coding sequence is TGTGCCAGCAGTGAAAGTGGGGCGGGACACCGCTCTGGGGCCAACGTCCTGACTTTC. Its protein product is CASSESGAGHRSGANVLTF.

The gene calls are TRBV25-1 and TRBJ2-5; TRBD1 matches at 9 bases. Losses at the gene ends were 0 bases for V and 3 bases for J; bases not matched to a gene: 5. CDR1 is MGHDK, CDR2 SYGVNS, per germline. The CDR3 has 16 residues. CDR3 in amino acids: CASSEYWRTGEETQYF. CDR3 in DNA: TGTGCCAGCAGTGAATACTGGCGGACAGGGGAAGAGACCCAGTACTTC.

The table lists this clonotype with a few counts. The V gene is TRBV6-6, the J gene TRBJ2-6, with 9 bases that match TRBD2. V lost 6 bases and J lost 0; bases outside the gene matches: 6. Germline lookup yields CDR1 MNHNY and CDR2 SVGAGI (reference sequence). The CDR3 extends over 17 amino acids. The chain's CDR3 is CASRRTSASSGANVLTF. In DNA, the CDR3 is TGTGCCAGCAGAAGGACTAGCGCTAGCTCTGGGGCCAACGTCCTGACTTTC.

This clonotype showed up just a few times. V is TRBV9 and J is TRBJ2-1; tentative D call: TRBD2 (6 bases). The germline V gene encodes CDR1 SGDLS and CDR2 YYNGEE. This CDR3 has 14 residues. Trimming shortened V by 2 bases and J by 6 bases, and 12 bases separated the two germline ends. The CDR3 sequence: CASSVGGKGNEQFF. CDR3 in DNA: TGTGCCAGCAGCGTCGGCGGGAAGGGCAATGAGCAGTTCTTC.